Each of the 27 T cell receptor beta chains below was sequenced from the same sample in a study of T cell changes during pregnancy in multiple sclerosis. Using immunoSEQ multiplex PCR, the repertoire was profiled, and TCRdb retains in-frame clones only, with some absent. The sample contains about 67,000 clones, around 90% of which appear only once. Sequencing used peripheral blood, obtained in the first trimester of pregnancy. Every receptor here comes from a female donor with multiple sclerosis, enrolled in a pregnancy study.

This chain joins TRBV5-5 and TRBJ1-5; 7 bases match TRBD1. V dropped 1 base and J dropped 3; count of bases not matched to a gene: 7. The CDR3 runs 16 residues. CDR1 and CDR2 (germline): SGHKS, YYEKEE (reference sequence). Here the CDR3 DNA reads TGTGCCAGCAGCTTGAGGGGCAGGGGGGCCAATCAGCCCCAGCATTTT. This translates into CASSLRGRGANQPQHF.

J is TRBJ1-1 and V is TRBV27, with 9 bases lining up with TRBD1. The germline V gene encodes CDR1 MNHEY and CDR2 SMNVEV (reference sequence). V gave up 5 bases and J gave up 3 bases; unmatched junction bases: 13. CDR3 length equals 17 residues. CDR3 in DNA: TGTGCCAGCAGTCTCCAAACCCCCACAGGGGGCTACACTGAAGCTTTCTTT. As protein: CASSLQTPTGGYTEAFF.

V gene TRBV5-6 combines with J gene TRBJ2-7, with D perhaps TRBD1 (5 bases). The CDR3 consists of 14 residues. V was cut by 0 bases and J by 3 bases, with 10 bases left in between. Germline V gene sequence: CDR1 SGHDT, CDR2 YYEEEE. CDR3 loop: CASSLADTDYEQYF. As DNA, the CDR3 is TGTGCCAGCAGCTTGGCGGACACAGACTACGAGCAGTACTTC.

Note on this clone: At one end the junction does not follow the germline gene, possibly because of a read error. The chain uses TRBV9 and TRBJ2-3, with 7 nucleotides matching TRBD1. The CDR3 has 13 residues. The germline gives CDR1 SGDLS, CDR2 YYNGEE. CDR3 sequence: CASSVQPGGGRDF. The CDR3 DNA reads as TGTGCCAGCAGCGTCCAACCAGGGGGTGGAAGGGATTTT.

CDR3 sequence reads: CAISGDSDTEAFF. The CDR3 nucleotides read TGTGCCATCAGCGGAGACTCGGACACTGAAGCTTTCTTT. The chain joins TRBV10-3 to TRBJ1-1; D is uncertain. Trimming pared 6 bases from V and 3 bases from J, leaving 11 bases between. The CDR3 length is 13 residues. Germline loops: CDR1 ENHRY, CDR2 SYGVKD.

This chain links TRBV19 with TRBJ2-7; 7 bases line up with TRBD1. With V trimmed by 3 bases and J by 10 bases, 9 bases remained unmatched. The CDR3 extends over 13 amino acids. Per the germline V gene, CDR1 is LNHDA and CDR2 is SQIVND (reference sequence). CDR3 protein: CASSIRTGIVQYF. As DNA, the CDR3 is TGTGCCAGTAGTATCCGGACAGGTATCGTACAGTACTTC.

The chain links TRBV25-1 to TRBJ1-2; D not resolved. The CDR3 sequence is 13 residues long. Trimming cost V 2 bases and J 7 bases, with 11 bases left between them. Germline CDR1 and CDR2: MGHDK and SYGVNS. CDR3 sequence reads: CASSELWVAGYTF. CDR3 nucleotide sequence: TGTGCCAGCAGTGAACTATGGGTAGCTGGCTACACCTTC.

The J gene is TRBJ1-1, the V gene TRBV5-1; 7 bases map to TRBD1. The CDR3 covers 14 residues. CDR1 SGHRS and CDR2 YFSETQ come from the germline V gene. Germline trimming cut 3 bases from V and 1 base from J; bases unmatched to any gene: 3. The CDR3 sequence: CASSSQGSNTEAFF. The DNA of the CDR3 is TGCGCCAGCAGCTCACAGGGGTCGAACACTGAAGCTTTCTTT.

V and J are TRBV5-6 and TRBJ1-2; TRBD1 agrees at 7 bases. Germline V lookup: CDR1 SGHDT, CDR2 YYEEEE. After removal of 0 bases from V and 6 bases from J, the junction contained 8 bases not matched to a gene. CDR3 size: 15 residues. CDR3 residues: CASSLAPGTVNGYTF. In nucleotides, the CDR3 is TGTGCCAGCAGCTTGGCCCCCGGGACAGTTAATGGCTACACCTTC.

The chain is built from TRBV29-1 and TRBJ2-3; 7 nucleotides line up with TRBD1. The germline CDR1 and CDR2 sequences are SQVTM and ANQGSEA. This CDR3 spans 11 amino acids. The J segment lost 4 bases and the V segment lost 6 bases, leaving 1 base of the junction unmatched. In DNA, the CDR3 is TGCAGCGTCCAGGGGGCAGATACGCAGTATTTT. Its translation: CSVQGADTQYF.

This chain uses TRBV6-5 with TRBJ1-5, with a possible D match to TRBD1 (5 bases). CDR1 and CDR2 from the germline V gene are MNHEY and SVGAGI. Trimming took off 0 bases at V and 3 bases at J, with 9 bases between the two ends. The CDR3 is made up of 15 amino acids. CDR3 loop: CASSYSRRANQPQHF. The CDR3 nucleotides are TGTGCCAGCAGTTACTCGCGCAGGGCCAATCAGCCCCAGCATTTT.

The chain carries TRBV5-1 and TRBJ2-7; 8 bases fit TRBD1. This CDR3 has 16 residues. Germline loops: CDR1 SGHRS, CDR2 YFSETQ. V shed 3 bases and J 1 base; nucleotides not matched to a gene: 9. The CDR3 here is CASSSPGGGPSYEQYF. The DNA of the CDR3 is TGCGCCAGCAGCTCCCCAGGGGGCGGACCTTCCTACGAGCAGTACTTC. The complete variable domain, with remaining parts taken from reference TRBV5-1 and TRBJ2-7, reads KAGVTQTPRYLIKTRGQQVTLSCSPISGHRSVSWYQQTPGQGLQFLFEYFSETQRNKGNFPGRFSGRQFSNSRSEMNVSTLELGDSALYLCASSSPGGGPSYEQYFGPGTRLTVT.

The CDR3: CASSIAERGYNEQFF. The CDR3 region has the DNA TGTGCCAGTAGTATAGCGGAGAGGGGGTACAATGAGCAGTTCTTC. The gene calls are TRBV19 and TRBJ2-1; TRBD1 might be the D (6 bases). The V gene's germline CDR1 is LNHDA and CDR2 SQIVND (reference sequence). The CDR3 has 15 residues. V was pared by 1 base and J by 4 bases, with 11 bases between. The variable domain in full, completed from reference TRBV19 and TRBJ2-1, reads DGGITQSPKYLFRKEGQNVTLSCEQNLNHDAMYWYRQDPGQGLRLIYYSQIVNDFQKGDIAEGYSVSREKKESFPLTVTSAQKNPTAFYLCASSIAERGYNEQFFGPGTRLTVL.

This sequence joins TRBV5-1 and TRBJ1-4; possibly TRBD1 for D (6 bases). Looked up from germline, CDR1 is SGHRS and CDR2 is YFSETQ. The CDR3 has 17 residues. The V end lost 0 bases, the J end lost 5 bases, and 17 bases lay between the germline ends. The CDR3 loop is CASSLDPQGPTNEKLFF. In DNA, the CDR3 is TGCGCCAGCAGCTTGGACCCGCAGGGGCCGACAAATGAAAAACTGTTTTTT.

The CDR3 spells CASSLIRRGKESTQYF. The CDR3 coding sequence is TGTGCCAGCAGCTTAATCAGGCGGGGGAAGGAGAGTACGCAGTATTTT. This chain connects TRBV7-3 to TRBJ2-3, with 7 bases matching TRBD2. V shed 1 base, J shed 8 bases, and the junction held 12 bases outside the gene matches. The CDR3 consists of 16 residues. Germline V lookup: CDR1 SGHTA, CDR2 FQGTGA.

V and J are TRBV19 and TRBJ2-5; D gene ambiguous. CDR1 and CDR2 (germline): LNHDA, SQIVND (reference sequence). V was pared by 6 bases and J by 9 bases, with 23 bases between. This CDR3 has 15 amino acids. CDR3 sequence (DNA): TGTGCCAGTAGCCCAAGAGGCAGTAACCTAGGCGCCCAGTACTTC. Residues: CASSPRGSNLGAQYF.

V and J are TRBV5-4 and TRBJ2-7; D possibly corresponds to TRBD1 (6 bases). V was cut by 0 bases and J by 3 bases, with 22 bases left in between. The CDR3 extends over 18 amino acids. Germline loops: CDR1 SGHNT, CDR2 YYREEE (reference sequence). CDR3 DNA sequence: TGTGCCAGCAGCTTGGGGCAAAGGGGACATGTCATTTTCTACGAGCAGTACTTC. This translates into CASSLGQRGHVIFYEQYF.

The chain has TRBV30 and TRBJ1-1; TRBD1 matches at 7 bases. This CDR3 comprises 15 residues. CDR1 and CDR2 from the germline V gene are GTSNPN and SVGIG (reference sequence). Trimming at V came to 5 bases and at J to 5 bases, leaving 14 bases not matched to a gene. In DNA form, the CDR3 reads TGTGCCTGGGACGGTGGGGGGCAGGGGGTGACTGAAGCTTTCTTT. Translated, it gives CAWDGGGQGVTEAFF.

The rearrangement links TRBV2 to TRBJ2-7; possibly TRBD1 for D (6 bases). In germline, CDR1 is SNHLY, CDR2 FYNNEI. Between the trimmed V and J ends, which lost 10 bases and 2 bases, there was a span of 15 bases. This CDR3 is built from 13 residues. The DNA of the CDR3 is TGTGCCACTCTCCGGGACATTCCCTACGAGCAGTACTTC. Translating it yields CATLRDIPYEQYF.

This CDR3 is CASSPLNYGYTF. The CDR3 coding sequence is TGTGCCAGCAGTCCGCTAAACTATGGCTACACCTTC. The chain employs TRBV6-6 and TRBJ1-2; D call uncertain. Germline V gene data show CDR1 as MNHNY and CDR2 as SVGAGI (reference sequence). Trimming shortened V by 5 bases and J by 2 bases, and 6 bases separated the two germline ends. This CDR3 contains 12 residues.

In this sample, this clone turned up once. The chain has TRBV5-1 and TRBJ1-2, with D possibly matching TRBD1 (6 bases). Germline V CDR1 and CDR2: SGHRS, YFSETQ. This CDR3 has 15 amino acids. V dropped 0 bases and J dropped 1 base, with 10 bases sitting between them. The CDR3 region has the DNA TGCGCCAGCAGCTTGGGCCAGGGGATTAACTATGGCTACACCTTC. As protein: CASSLGQGINYGYTF.

The CDR3 DNA is TGTGCCAGCAGTCCGCGGGATCAGCCCCAGCATTTT. Its protein is CASSPRDQPQHF. The rearrangement uses TRBV27 and TRBJ1-5; D is undetermined. V lost 5 bases to trimming and J lost 5 bases, with 7 bases between them. The CDR3 runs 12 residues. Looked up from germline, CDR1 is MNHEY and CDR2 is SMNVEV (reference sequence).

The chain combines TRBV5-6 with TRBJ2-5, with TRBD1 matching 12 bases. After removal of 3 bases from V and 5 bases from J, the junction contained 5 bases not matched to a gene. Germline V gene lookup returns CDR1 SGHDT and CDR2 YYEEEE. The CDR3 extends over 15 amino acids. Here the CDR3 DNA reads TGTGCCAGCAGCTCGCCGGGACAGGGGGCTGAGACCCAGTACTTC. It specifies CASSSPGQGAETQYF.

The chain carries TRBV5-4 and TRBJ1-2; the match to TRBD1 covers 10 bases. In germline, CDR1 is SGHNT, CDR2 YYREEE (reference sequence). This CDR3 has 15 amino acids. J gave up 1 base and V 5 bases, and 5 bases lay outside the gene matches. The CDR3 protein is CASSLRTGGNYGYTF. CDR3 sequence (DNA): TGTGCCAGCAGTTTACGGACAGGGGGTAACTATGGCTACACCTTC.

V is TRBV6-1 and J is TRBJ1-2; D gene unclear. Trimming took off 3 bases at V and 8 bases at J, with 16 bases between the two ends. The V gene's germline CDR1 is MNHNS and CDR2 SASEGT. The CDR3 has 14 residues. The CDR3 loop reads CASSEPFGLNGYTF. CDR3 coding DNA: TGTGCCAGCAGTGAGCCCTTTGGGCTGAACGGCTACACCTTC.

The chain combines TRBV19 with TRBJ2-1; 10 positions agree with TRBD2. J gave up 7 bases and V 4 bases, and 1 base lay outside the gene matches. The CDR3 covers 13 residues. Per germline, CDR1 LNHDA and CDR2 SQIVND (reference sequence). The chain's CDR3 is CASSTSGGNEQFF. CDR3 nucleotide sequence: TGTGCCAGTAGTACTAGCGGGGGAAATGAGCAGTTCTTC.

The chain employs TRBV5-1 and TRBJ2-5; 7 positions agree with TRBD1. The CDR3 extends over 15 amino acids. After removal of 3 bases from V and 1 base from J, the junction contained 6 bases not matched to a gene. The germline V gene encodes CDR1 SGHRS and CDR2 YFSETQ. This CDR3 is CASSSKTGPQETQYF. The CDR3 nucleotides read TGCGCCAGCAGCTCCAAGACAGGGCCCCAAGAGACCCAGTACTTC.